Following are 8 T cell receptor beta chains from one sample sequenced in a study of metastatic and nonmetastatic thyroid tumors. TCRdb redid the clone calls on the PCR reads using MiXCR. The sample shows about 33,000 clones, 9.5% to 14% of them seen only once. Treatment of any kind had been given to no patient before thyroid surgery. Sequenced material: blood. The receptor source for this set is a female donor with papillary thyroid cancer or a benign thyroid nodule (not recorded which). Some clones in this sample may be carry-over from other donors' samples.

This clone has ten or more counts. The chain carries TRBV10-1 and TRBJ2-1, with 7 bases fitting TRBD2. V trimming: 2 bases; J trimming: 5 bases; junction bases outside the gene matches: 6. CDR3 size: 15 residues. Germline CDR1 reads WNHNN; CDR2 reads SYGVQD (reference sequence). CDR3 DNA sequence: TGCGCCAGCAGTGAGGGGGGGGGACGGAACAATGAGCAGTTCTTC. As protein: CASSEGGGRNNEQFF.

This clone was seen many times. This chain connects TRBV11-1 to TRBJ2-5; D is perhaps TRBD1 (5 bases). The CDR3 is 13 residues long. V gave up 5 bases and J gave up 1 base, with 8 bases separating them. The V gene's germline CDR1 is SGHAT and CDR2 FQDESV (reference sequence). The CDR3 region has the DNA TGTGCCAGCAGCGCAGGGTCCCAAGAGACCCAGTACTTC. This translates into CASSAGSQETQYF.

V usage is TRBV6-1 and J usage is TRBJ1-2; D unclear. CDR1 MNHNS and CDR2 SASEGT come from the germline V gene. This CDR3 is built from 14 residues. The V and J ends lost 8 bases and 4 bases respectively, with 17 bases between them. The CDR3 DNA reads TGTGCCAGCGCCTCCGACATTTTCAGCTATGGCTACACCTTC. Its protein is CASASDIFSYGYTF.

In this sample, this clone turned up many times. The V gene is TRBV10-3, the J gene TRBJ2-1; either TRBD1 or TRBD2 may supply D (5 bases each). V lost 7 bases, J lost 0 bases, and 13 bases lay in between. Germline CDR1 reads ENHRY; CDR2 reads SYGVKD. The CDR3 covers 15 residues. The CDR3 protein is CAITDRGASYNEQFF. CDR3 DNA: TGTGCCATCACTGACCGGGGCGCCTCCTACAATGAGCAGTTCTTC.

This clone was found once. Being one base from a much bigger clone, this may be a read error. The chain is built from TRBV11-1 and TRBJ2-2; a weak D match, TRBD2 (7 bases). V lost 5 bases and J lost 6, with 22 bases in between. CDR1 and CDR2 from the germline V gene are SGHAT and FQDESV (reference sequence). This CDR3 spans 17 amino acids. The CDR3 nucleotides are TGTGCCAGCAGCCCCCGGCGGGGGCGGTTGCACTCCGGGGAGCTGTTTTTT. It translates to CASSPRRGRLHSGELFF.

This clone occurred many times. The CDR3 region is CASSYSGGRAIYEQFF. CDR3 nucleotides: TGTGCCAGCAGTTACTCTGGCGGGAGAGCGATCTATGAGCAGTTCTTC. This chain joins TRBV6-5 and TRBJ2-1; 7 bases are shared with TRBD2. The CDR3 runs 16 residues. CDR1 and CDR2 (germline): MNHEY, SVGAGI. Trimming took 0 bases from V and 8 from J; bases not matched to a gene: 10.

This clone was seen many times. The gene calls are TRBV20-1 and TRBJ2-7; D gene unclear. V was pared by 0 bases and J by 2 bases, with 14 bases between. Germline V gene sequence: CDR1 DFQATT, CDR2 SNEGSKA (reference sequence). The CDR3 is made up of 15 amino acids. CDR3 protein: CSARDDLGLAYEQYF. DNA of the CDR3: TGCAGTGCTAGAGATGACCTCGGTTTGGCCTACGAGCAGTACTTC.

This clone was detected many times. The rearrangement joins TRBV11-2 to TRBJ2-1; a weak D match, TRBD1 (5 bases). Between the trimmed V and J ends, which lost 1 base and 1 base, there was a span of 11 bases. The length of the CDR3 is 16 residues. Germline-derived CDR1 and CDR2 are SGHAT and FQNNGV. CDR3 in amino acids: CASSLVAGSSYNEQFF. DNA for the CDR3: TGTGCCAGCAGCTTAGTGGCAGGGTCGTCCTACAATGAGCAGTTCTTC.